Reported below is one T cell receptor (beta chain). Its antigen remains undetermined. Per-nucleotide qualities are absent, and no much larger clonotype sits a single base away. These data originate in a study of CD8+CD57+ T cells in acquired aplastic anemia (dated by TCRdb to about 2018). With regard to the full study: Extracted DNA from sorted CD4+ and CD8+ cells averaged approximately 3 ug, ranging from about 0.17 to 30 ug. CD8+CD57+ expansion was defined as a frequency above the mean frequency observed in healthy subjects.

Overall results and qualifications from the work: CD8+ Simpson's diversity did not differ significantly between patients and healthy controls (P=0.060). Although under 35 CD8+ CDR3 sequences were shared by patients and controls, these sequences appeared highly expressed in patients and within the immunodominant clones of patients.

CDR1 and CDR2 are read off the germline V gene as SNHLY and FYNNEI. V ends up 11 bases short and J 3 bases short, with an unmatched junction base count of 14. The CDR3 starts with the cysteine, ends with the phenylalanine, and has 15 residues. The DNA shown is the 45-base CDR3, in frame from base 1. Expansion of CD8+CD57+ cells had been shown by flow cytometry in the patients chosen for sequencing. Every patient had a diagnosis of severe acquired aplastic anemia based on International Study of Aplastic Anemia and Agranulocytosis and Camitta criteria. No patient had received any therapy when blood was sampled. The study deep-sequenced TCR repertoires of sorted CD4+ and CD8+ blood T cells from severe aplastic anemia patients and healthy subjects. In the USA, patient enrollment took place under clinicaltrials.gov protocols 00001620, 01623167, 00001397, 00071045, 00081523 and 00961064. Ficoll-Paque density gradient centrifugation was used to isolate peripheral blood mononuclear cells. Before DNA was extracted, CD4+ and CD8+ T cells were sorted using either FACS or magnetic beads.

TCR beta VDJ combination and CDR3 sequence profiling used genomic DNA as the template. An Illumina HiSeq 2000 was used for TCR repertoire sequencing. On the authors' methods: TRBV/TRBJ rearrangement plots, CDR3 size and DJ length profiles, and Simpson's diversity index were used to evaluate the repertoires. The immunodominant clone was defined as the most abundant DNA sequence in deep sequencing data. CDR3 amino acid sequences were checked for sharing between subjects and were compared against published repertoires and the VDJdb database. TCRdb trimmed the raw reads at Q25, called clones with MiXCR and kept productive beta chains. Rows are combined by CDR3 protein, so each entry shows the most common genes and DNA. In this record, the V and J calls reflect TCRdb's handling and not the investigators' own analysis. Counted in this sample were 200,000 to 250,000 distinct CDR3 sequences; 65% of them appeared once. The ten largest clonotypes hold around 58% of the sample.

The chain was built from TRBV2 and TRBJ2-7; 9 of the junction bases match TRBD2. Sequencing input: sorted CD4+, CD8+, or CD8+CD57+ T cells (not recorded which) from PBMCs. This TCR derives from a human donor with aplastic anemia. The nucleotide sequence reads TGTGCCGCCCAGACCCAAGCGGGGGGCAGCTACGAGCAGTACTTC. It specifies CAAQTQAGGSYEQYF.